The 19 T cell receptor beta chains below come from one sample, sequenced in a study of CD8+ T cells in alopecia areata. This sample's treatment: oral pan-JAK inhibitor, 5-10 mg twice daily. After isolation, RNA underwent reverse transcription to generate cDNA as the sequencing template. Libraries were prepared by immunoSEQ multiplex PCR; TCRdb keeps only in-frame clonotypes and omits some of them. This repertoire shows approximately 140,000 clones, about 85% found once; its top ten account for roughly an eighth. The sample in question was CD8+ T cells sorted from blood, obtained at week 4, from a patient treated with tofacitinib. These receptors were collected from a human donor with alopecia areata.

This clone was seen a handful of times. The V and J genes are TRBV29-1 and TRBJ2-1, with TRBD2 matching 7 bases. Germline V gene lookup returns CDR1 SQVTM and CDR2 ANQGSEA. The CDR3 has 13 amino acids. After removal of 4 bases from V and 4 bases from J, the junction contained 4 bases not matched to a gene. Here the CDR3 reads CSVGGLPYNEQFF. As DNA, the CDR3 is TGCAGCGTTGGGGGACTACCTTACAATGAGCAGTTCTTC.

The sample holds a few counts of this clone. V usage is TRBV11-2 and J usage is TRBJ2-7; 11 nucleotides line up with TRBD2. Per germline, CDR1 SGHAT and CDR2 FQNNGV. This CDR3 has 16 amino acids. With V trimmed by 1 base and J by 3 bases, 5 bases remained unmatched. CDR3 sequence reads: CASSLVTSGDRYEQYF. The CDR3 DNA is TGTGCCAGCAGCTTAGTGACTAGCGGGGACCGCTACGAGCAGTACTTC.

The gene calls are TRBV29-1 and TRBJ1-1; D is unresolved. Germline CDR1 reads SQVTM; CDR2 reads ANQGSEA. The CDR3 spans 13 residues. V dropped 5 bases and J dropped 1 base, with 11 bases sitting between them. CDR3 protein: CSVIEVGNTEAFF. The CDR3 DNA is TGCAGCGTTATTGAAGTCGGGAACACTGAAGCTTTCTTT.

This clone was seen just once. The chain couples TRBV27 to TRBJ2-7; D is undetermined. V dropped 5 bases and J dropped 0 bases, with 8 bases sitting between them. CDR1 MNHEY and CDR2 SMNVEV come from the germline V gene (reference sequence). The CDR3 sequence is 13 residues long. The CDR3 loop is CASSPRVSYEQYF. The CDR3 DNA reads as TGTGCCAGCAGTCCCAGAGTCTCCTACGAGCAGTACTTC.

This rearrangement joins TRBV5-4 to TRBJ1-5; D gene unclear. V was pared by 0 bases and J by 1 base, with 5 bases between. Germline CDR1 and CDR2: SGHNT and YYREEE (reference sequence). The CDR3 contains 14 residues. The CDR3 sequence: CASSLGNSNQPQHF. The CDR3 DNA is TGTGCCAGCAGCTTGGGGAACAGCAATCAGCCCCAGCATTTT.

This chain connects TRBV7-6 to TRBJ2-7, with a tentative D call TRBD1 (6 bases). Trimming pared 4 bases from V and 2 bases from J, leaving 12 bases between. CDR1 is SGHVS and CDR2 is FNYEAQ in the germline V gene. The CDR3 is 14 residues long. CDR3 amino acids: CASSSADSPYEQYF. For the CDR3, the DNA is TGTGCCAGCAGCTCAGCGGACAGTCCCTACGAGCAGTACTTC.

This chain joins TRBV29-1 and TRBJ2-5; 7 bases agree with TRBD1. The DNA end is more similar to TRBJ2-7, so the J call may be wrong. This CDR3 is built from 13 residues. Germline V lookup: CDR1 SQVTM, CDR2 ANQGSEA. The CDR3 coding sequence is TGCAGCGTTCCCGCGGACAGGCCCTACGAGCAGTACTTC. This codes for CSVPADRPYEQYF.

A single count supports this clone. The J gene is TRBJ2-7, the V gene TRBV5-1; D call uncertain. Per the germline V gene, CDR1 is SGHRS and CDR2 is YFSETQ. This CDR3 spans 13 amino acids. Trimming stripped 4 bases from V and 4 bases from J, with 12 bases between. For the CDR3, the DNA is TGCGCCAGCAGCGATTACCGAGATTACGAGCAGTACTTC. This sequence encodes CASSDYRDYEQYF.

CDR3 residues: CASSEARFAAFF. CDR3 DNA sequence: TGTGCCAGCAGTGAAGCTAGGTTTGCAGCTTTCTTT. V gene TRBV6-1 combines with J gene TRBJ1-1; D is unresolved. The CDR3 is 12 residues long. Between the trimmed V and J ends, which lost 0 bases and 10 bases, there was a span of 9 bases. CDR1 and CDR2 (germline): MNHNS, SASEGT.

The V and J genes are TRBV7-6 and TRBJ2-1, with D unresolved. Trimming took off 5 bases at V and 7 bases at J, with 12 bases between the two ends. CDR3 size: 13 residues. Germline V gene data show CDR1 as SGHVS and CDR2 as FNYEAQ. In nucleotides, the CDR3 is TGTGCCAGCAGCCGAACAGAGATTAATGAGCAGTTCTTC. This sequence encodes CASSRTEINEQFF.

For the CDR3, the DNA is TGTGCCAGCAGCTCAGAGACAGCCAACACTGAAGCTTTCTTT. Translation: CASSSETANTEAFF. The rearrangement joins TRBV2 to TRBJ1-1; D may be TRBD1 (5 bases). V lost 6 bases and J 2 bases, leaving 13 bases between the germline ends. This CDR3 has 14 amino acids. Germline CDR1 and CDR2: SNHLY and FYNNEI.

This chain uses TRBV2 with TRBJ2-4, with no clear D. With 6 bases removed from V and 12 bases from J, the gap between germline ends came to 9 bases. CDR3 length equals 10 residues. Germline values: CDR1 SNHLY, CDR2 FYNNEI. CDR3 bases: TGTGCCAGCAGGGGGTTTGCTCAGTACTTC. Amino acids: CASRGFAQYF.

CDR3 DNA: TGCGCCAGCAGCTCCTATGAAGGGATGTTAAATGAGCAGTTCTTC. The encoded protein is CASSSYEGMLNEQFF. V usage is TRBV5-1 and J usage is TRBJ2-1; no definite D call. The CDR3 is 15 residues long. Germline CDR1 SGHRS, CDR2 YFSETQ. V lost 3 bases, J lost 7 bases, and 17 bases lay in between.

This chain joins TRBV4-1 and TRBJ1-1; D perhaps matches TRBD1 (6 bases). The ends were cut back, 1 base at V and 3 bases at J, with 12 bases in the middle. There are 15 residues in the CDR3. In germline, CDR1 is MGHRA, CDR2 YSYEKL. The CDR3 DNA reads as TGCGCCAGCAGCCAAGGGCAGGGGTATCACACTGAAGCTTTCTTT. Protein: CASSQGQGYHTEAFF.

The chain uses TRBV13 and TRBJ2-4; TRBD1 is a possible D gene (6 bases). Trimming removed 5 bases at V and 0 bases at J, with 17 bases between. CDR1 and CDR2 from the germline V gene are PRHDT and FYEKMQ (reference sequence). This CDR3 spans 17 amino acids. The CDR3 DNA reads TGTGCCAGCAGCCCCACACGGCAGGGGCTAGCCAAAAACATTCAGTACTTC. Encoded protein: CASSPTRQGLAKNIQYF.

The CDR3 sequence is CASSPWDTRFEAFF. Written as DNA, the CDR3 is TGTGCCAGCAGCCCCTGGGACACTAGATTCGAAGCTTTCTTT. This chain joins TRBV7-9 and TRBJ1-1, with D perhaps TRBD1 (6 bases). V gave up 5 bases and J gave up 8 bases, with 18 bases separating them. The CDR3 is made up of 14 amino acids. Germline CDR1 reads SEHNR; CDR2 reads FQNEAQ (reference sequence). Full variable domain (remainder filled in from reference TRBV7-9 and TRBJ1-1): DTGVSQNPRHKITKRGQNVTFRCDPISEHNRLYWYRQTLGQGPEFLTYFQNEAQLEKSRLLSDRFSAERPKGSFSTLEIQRTEQGDSAMYLCASSPWDTRFEAFFGQGTRLTVV.

The chain has TRBV7-9 and TRBJ2-1; 10 bases map to TRBD2. Germline V gives CDR1 SEHNR, CDR2 FQNEAQ (reference sequence). The J segment lost 11 bases and the V segment lost 4 bases, leaving 11 bases of the junction unmatched. This CDR3 is built from 15 residues. The CDR3 is CASSSPASGSSKQFF. For the CDR3, the DNA is TGTGCCAGCAGCTCCCCGGCTAGCGGGAGTTCCAAGCAGTTCTTC.

The chain links TRBV7-7 to TRBJ2-5; 7 nucleotides agree with TRBD2. The germline V gene has CDR1 SSHAT and CDR2 FNYEAQ (reference sequence). This CDR3 contains 13 residues. The CDR3 DNA follows: TGTGCTATTGTCCTAGCGGAGCAAGAGACCCAGTACTTC. This sequence encodes CAIVLAEQETQYF.

The sample holds one count of this clone. The gene calls are TRBV27 and TRBJ2-3, with 10 nucleotides matching TRBD2. J was trimmed by 3 bases and V by 5 bases; bases with no gene match: 5. Looked up from germline, CDR1 is MNHEY and CDR2 is SMNVEV (reference sequence). This CDR3 contains 15 residues. This chain's CDR3 is CASSQGLAPTDTQYF. CDR3 DNA sequence: TGTGCCAGCAGTCAGGGACTAGCGCCGACAGATACGCAGTATTTT.